Listed below are T cell receptor beta chains from one sample, sequenced in a study of preoperative IRX-2 immunotherapy in early breast cancer. Clones were sequenced by immunoSEQ multiplex PCR, and TCRdb holds only the in-frame ones, with some missing. The repertoire includes about 27,000 clones, roughly 74% of them detected once, and 2% to 2.5% sits in the top ten. The source was lymph node tissue, collected before IRX-2 immunotherapy. These receptors were obtained from a human donor with breast cancer. The CDR3 runs from the conserved cysteine through the conserved F or W. D genes are given only for firm matches. The listing skips clone size in some rows; elsewhere it reads once, few, many or a size class.

>TRBD1|.|TRBJ1-2|TRBV29-1
TGCAGCGCAATAAGGACAGGGGGCCTTTACACCTTC
CSAIRTGGLYTF
>.|few|TRBJ1-2|TRBV19
TGTGCCAGCCTCTACGGACACCGAGGGAATGGCTACACCTTC
CASLYGHRGNGYTF
>.|.|TRBJ1-2|TRBV6-8
TGTGCCACACTCAAAAGGGGGGCGCGGGGCTACACCTTC
CATLKRGARGYTF
>TRBD1|.|TRBJ2-1|TRBV7-6
TGTGCCAGCAGCTTCGACAGGGGCTACAATGAGCAGTTCTTC
CASSFDRGYNEQFF
>TRBD1|.|TRBJ1-2|TRBV11-3
TGTGCCAGCAGCTTAGGGCAGGGGGAGGATGGCTACACCTTC
CASSLGQGEDGYTF
>.|.|TRBJ1-2|TRBV10-3
TGTGCCATCAGTGAGGGCGCTGGGGGCTACAGATACACCTTC
CAISEGAGGYRYTF
>TRBD1|.|TRBJ1-5|TRBV6-8
TGTGCCAGCACCGACCGGACAGGCCATAGCAATCAGCCCCAGCATTTT
CASTDRTGHSNQPQHF
>.|.|TRBJ1-6|TRBV1
TGCGCCAGCAGCCAAGATCCGGGACAGGGGGGTTCACCCCTCCACTTT
CASSQDPGQGGSPLHF
>TRBD1|.|TRBJ1-2|TRBV6-8
TGTGCCAGCAACACAGGGGGAAAATATGGCTACACCTTC
CASNTGGKYGYTF
>.|few|TRBJ1-2|TRBV14
TGTGCCAGCAGCCAAGTCCCCCGGGGATCTGGCTACACCTTC
CASSQVPRGSGYTF
>.|.|TRBJ2-3|TRBV11-1
TGTGCCAGCAGCTTAATAGGGGGTGCCACAGATACGCAGTATTTT
CASSLIGGATDTQYF
>TRBD1|once|TRBJ2-6|TRBV6-8
TGTGCCAGTGAGGGGGCGCAAGGGGCCAACGTCCTGACTTTC
CASEGAQGANVLTF
>.|.|TRBJ2-3|TRBV10-3
TGTGCCATCAGTGAGTCGTTACAGGAGGGTACGCAGTATTTT
CAISESLQEGTQYF
>.|.|TRBJ1-6|TRBV6-8
TGTGCCAGCAGACCGAGGGCAGGGTCTTCACCCCTCCACTTT
CASRPRAGSSPLHF
>.|.|TRBJ2-1|TRBV19
TGTGCCAGTACCCGGGACTCCACCTACAATGAGCAGTTCTTC
CASTRDSTYNEQFF
>TRBD1|few|TRBJ2-2|TRBV11-3
TGTGCCAGCAGCTTGGATCTTGGACAGGGGCTTTTCCCCGGGGAGCTGTTTTTT
CASSLDLGQGLFPGELFF
>.|.|TRBJ2-1|TRBV23-1
TGCGCCAGCAGTCAATCGGGGCCGGCGACCTACAATGAGCAGTTCTTC
CASSQSGPATYNEQFF
>.|.|TRBJ2-7|TRBV11-3
TGTGCCAGCAGCTTAATGGCAGGGAGGACCTACGAGCAGTACTTC
CASSLMAGRTYEQYF
>TRBD1|.|TRBJ1-3|TRBV10-2
TGCGCCAGCAGCTTAGACTCGGGACAGGCGTTCAGAAACACCATATATTTT
CASSLDSGQAFRNTIYF
>TRBD1|.|TRBJ2-1|TRBV7-1
TGTGCCAGCAGCCGCACAGGGGACAATGAGCAGTTCTTC
CASSRTGDNEQFF
>.|.|TRBJ2-3|TRBV15
TGTGCCACCAGCAGAGACCCTCTTGCGCCGGGAGATACGCAGTATTTT
CATSRDPLAPGDTQYF
>.|.|TRBJ1-5|TRBV19
TGTGCCAGTAGTATAGATGACAGTCCTTCCAAATATCAGCCCCAGCATTTT
CASSIDDSPSKYQPQHF
>TRBD1|.|TRBJ1-2|TRBV7-6
TGTGCCAGCAGCGTATGGGACAGGGGGAGCAATGGCTACACCTTC
CASSVWDRGSNGYTF
>.|.|TRBJ1-2|TRBV29-1
TGCAGCGTTGAGCTGGGGGTCTATGGCTACACCTTC
CSVELGVYGYTF
>TRBD1|.|TRBJ1-5|TRBV30
TGTGCCTGGAGTGCGAGCCGGGACAGGGGGTTTAGGGGGCTGAGCAATCAGCCCCAGCATTTT
CAWSASRDRGFRGLSNQPQHF
>.|.|TRBJ1-6|TRBV11-3
TGTGCCAGCAGCTTGGCAGGTATTATGAGAGATTCACCCCTCCACTTT
CASSLAGIMRDSPLHF
>.|.|TRBJ2-5|TRBV5-1
TGCGCCAGCACTCCGGATAGCGGCGGCCAAGAGACCCAGTACTTC
CASTPDSGGQETQYF
>.|.|TRBJ1-2|TRBV19
TGTGCCACCGCGTCCGTCGGGGGCCCGGACTATGGCTACACCTTC
CATASVGGPDYGYTF
>.|.|TRBJ1-3|TRBV11-3
TGTGCCAGCAGCTTGACAGGAGGCCCTGGAAACACCATATATTTT
CASSLTGGPGNTIYF